Listed below are T cell receptor beta chains from one sample, sequenced in a study of blood T cell repertoires in COVID-19. The data were produced by immunoSEQ multiplex PCR, yet TCRdb's version contains in-frame clones alone and is incomplete. The table records fewer than 45,000 clones, 80% to 90% of them present only once. The sequenced material came from peripheral blood. The source of these receptors is a man in his sixties with COVID-19, enrolled during active disease. CDR3s include the opening cysteine and the closing phenylalanine or tryptophan. Fields, in order: D gene, V gene, clone size, J gene, CDR3 DNA, CDR3 protein. A D gene is named only where the DNA matches it firmly. Clone sizes are given selectively: once, few, many, or a class where the clone is expanded.

d_gene: TRBD2; v_gene: TRBV24-1; abundance: .; j_gene: TRBJ2-1; CDR3nt: TGTGCCACCAGTGACCCAGGACTAGAGACGTCTGAGCAGTTCTTC; CDR3aa: CATSDPGLETSEQFF
d_gene: .; v_gene: TRBV7-6; abundance: .; j_gene: TRBJ1-1; CDR3nt: TGTGCCAGCAGCTTAGCGAGGAACACTGAAGCTTTCTTT; CDR3aa: CASSLARNTEAFF
d_gene: TRBD2; v_gene: TRBV5-1; abundance: once; j_gene: TRBJ2-1; CDR3nt: TGCGCCAGCAGCTGGCTAGCGGAGGCCTACAATGAGCAGTTCTTC; CDR3aa: CASSWLAEAYNEQFF
d_gene: .; v_gene: TRBV18; abundance: once; j_gene: TRBJ2-1; CDR3nt: TGTGCCAGCTCACCACAACAGGGTGGCGGCAATGAGCAGTTCTTC; CDR3aa: CASSPQQGGGNEQFF
d_gene: .; v_gene: TRBV28; abundance: .; j_gene: TRBJ1-4; CDR3nt: TGTGCCGCCAAATCAGATACCCAACGGGGTCTGTTTTTT; CDR3aa: CAAKSDTQRGLFF
d_gene: TRBD1; v_gene: TRBV5-4; abundance: .; j_gene: TRBJ2-3; CDR3nt: TGTGCCAGCAGATACGGACAGGGGGCCTCCTTAGGGTCCACAGATACGCAGTATTTT; CDR3aa: CASRYGQGASLGSTDTQYF
d_gene: .; v_gene: TRBV7-2; abundance: .; j_gene: TRBJ1-1; CDR3nt: TGTGCCAGCAGCCCGGGGGGACAACTGGCTTTCTTT; CDR3aa: CASSPGGQLAFF
d_gene: TRBD1; v_gene: TRBV6-2/TRBV6-3; abundance: .; j_gene: TRBJ1-5; CDR3nt: TGTGCCAGCAGTCACCCACCGACAGGGGAACGGCCCCAGCATTTT; CDR3aa: CASSHPPTGERPQHF
d_gene: TRBD1; v_gene: TRBV5-6; abundance: once; j_gene: TRBJ2-7; CDR3nt: TGTGCCAGCAGCGTAACAGGGGACTACGAGCAGTACTTC; CDR3aa: CASSVTGDYEQYF
d_gene: TRBD1; v_gene: TRBV2; abundance: .; j_gene: TRBJ1-5; CDR3nt: TGTGCCAGCAGTGCGGACAGGGGCGACAATCAGCCCCAGCATTTT; CDR3aa: CASSADRGDNQPQHF
d_gene: .; v_gene: TRBV9; abundance: .; j_gene: TRBJ1-2; CDR3nt: TGTGCCAGCAGCGTAGTCGGCAGCGACTATGGCTACACCTTC; CDR3aa: CASSVVGSDYGYTF
d_gene: .; v_gene: TRBV27; abundance: .; j_gene: TRBJ1-1; CDR3nt: TGTGCCAGCCGTCCTCCGACCGGGAGGGAAGCTTTCTTT; CDR3aa: CASRPPTGREAFF
d_gene: TRBD1; v_gene: TRBV28; abundance: .; j_gene: TRBJ1-2; CDR3nt: TGTGCCAGCGTGACAGGGGGCCTTGGCTACACCTTC; CDR3aa: CASVTGGLGYTF
d_gene: TRBD1; v_gene: TRBV5-6; abundance: few; j_gene: TRBJ1-1; CDR3nt: TGTGCCAGCAGGGGTGACAGGGGGCGAAACACTGAAGCTTTCTTT; CDR3aa: CASRGDRGRNTEAFF
d_gene: TRBD2; v_gene: TRBV5-1; abundance: .; j_gene: TRBJ2-3; CDR3nt: TGCGCCAGCACCTCCGGGACTAGCGGGAGGACAGATACGCAGTATTTT; CDR3aa: CASTSGTSGRTDTQYF
d_gene: .; v_gene: TRBV5-1; abundance: .; j_gene: TRBJ2-1; CDR3nt: TGCGCCAGCAGCTTGGATCTCCAGTCCAATGAGCAGTTCTTC; CDR3aa: CASSLDLQSNEQFF
d_gene: TRBD1; v_gene: TRBV7-9; abundance: once; j_gene: TRBJ2-7; CDR3nt: TGTGCCAGCACAAGAGGGGGCGCTTTCTACGAGCAGTACTTC; CDR3aa: CASTRGGAFYEQYF
d_gene: TRBD1; v_gene: TRBV6-5; abundance: .; j_gene: TRBJ2-7; CDR3nt: TGTGCCAGCAGTCACACAGGGGTCGAGCAGTACTTC; CDR3aa: CASSHTGVEQYF
d_gene: TRBD1; v_gene: TRBV14; abundance: .; j_gene: TRBJ1-1; CDR3nt: TGTGCCAGCAGTCCTTACGACAGGGGGACTGAAGCTTTCTTT; CDR3aa: CASSPYDRGTEAFF
d_gene: TRBD1; v_gene: TRBV9; abundance: .; j_gene: TRBJ1-5; CDR3nt: TGTGCCAGCAGCGCGGGACAGAACCCCAATCAGCCCCAGCATTTT; CDR3aa: CASSAGQNPNQPQHF
d_gene: TRBD2; v_gene: TRBV2; abundance: .; j_gene: TRBJ2-5; CDR3nt: TGTGCCAGCAGTCGAACTAGCGGGCGATCATTCCAAGAGACCCAGTACTTC; CDR3aa: CASSRTSGRSFQETQYF
d_gene: TRBD1; v_gene: TRBV5-1; abundance: .; j_gene: TRBJ2-5; CDR3nt: TGCGCCAGCAGCTTCGGACAGGGGGCCGAGACCCAGTACTTC; CDR3aa: CASSFGQGAETQYF
d_gene: TRBD1; v_gene: TRBV27; abundance: few; j_gene: TRBJ1-6; CDR3nt: TGTGCCAGCAGTCCCTCACTGCCCGGGACAGGGGAATCACCCCTCCACTTT; CDR3aa: CASSPSLPGTGESPLHF
d_gene: .; v_gene: TRBV2; abundance: .; j_gene: TRBJ2-7; CDR3nt: TGTGCCAGCAGATCGGGACTTGGCCCTTACGAGCAGTACTTC; CDR3aa: CASRSGLGPYEQYF
d_gene: .; v_gene: TRBV27; abundance: .; j_gene: TRBJ1-1; CDR3nt: TGTGCCAGCAGTCGCTTTGGGAGGGACACTGAAGCTTTCTTT; CDR3aa: CASSRFGRDTEAFF
d_gene: .; v_gene: TRBV5-1; abundance: once; j_gene: TRBJ1-2; CDR3nt: TGCGCCAGCAGCTTGGGACAGAGAGCTAACTATGGCTACACCTTC; CDR3aa: CASSLGQRANYGYTF
d_gene: .; v_gene: TRBV6-1; abundance: .; j_gene: TRBJ2-5; CDR3nt: TGTGCCAGCAGTGAAGGACAATCCCGGTACTTC; CDR3aa: CASSEGQSRYF
d_gene: .; v_gene: TRBV12-3/TRBV12-4; abundance: .; j_gene: TRBJ2-1; CDR3nt: TGTGCCAGCAGCGTACTTCCCTACAATGAGCAGTTCTTC; CDR3aa: CASSVLPYNEQFF
d_gene: .; v_gene: TRBV20-1; abundance: once; j_gene: TRBJ2-3; CDR3nt: TGCAGTGCTCTACCGGGACACCTTTTT; CDR3aa: CSALPGHLF
d_gene: .; v_gene: TRBV14; abundance: .; j_gene: TRBJ2-1; CDR3nt: TGTGCCAGCAGCCAAGCCACTACTAGCTTACGAATAAATGAGCAGTTCTTC; CDR3aa: CASSQATTSLRINEQFF
d_gene: .; v_gene: TRBV28; abundance: .; j_gene: TRBJ1-6; CDR3nt: TGTGCCAGCAGTTTAGCACTAAATAATTCACCCCTCCACTTT; CDR3aa: CASSLALNNSPLHF
d_gene: .; v_gene: TRBV9; abundance: .; j_gene: TRBJ1-2; CDR3nt: TGTGCCAGCAGCGTAGGTCCGGGGTTCTATGGCTACACCTTC; CDR3aa: CASSVGPGFYGYTF
d_gene: .; v_gene: TRBV10-3; abundance: .; j_gene: TRBJ2-1; CDR3nt: TGTGCCATCAGTGACTGGCCCAACAATGAGCAGTTCTTC; CDR3aa: CAISDWPNNEQFF
d_gene: .; v_gene: TRBV6-5; abundance: .; j_gene: TRBJ1-1; CDR3nt: TGTGCCAGCCCGGACAGCCTAAACACTGAAGCTTTCTTT; CDR3aa: CASPDSLNTEAFF
d_gene: TRBD1; v_gene: TRBV5-8; abundance: few; j_gene: TRBJ1-6; CDR3nt: TGTGCCAGCAGACCGGGACAGGTTAATTCACCCCTCCACTTT; CDR3aa: CASRPGQVNSPLHF
d_gene: TRBD1; v_gene: TRBV5-1; abundance: few; j_gene: TRBJ1-1; CDR3nt: TGCGCCAGCAGCGAAGGACAGGGGTTCGAAGCTTTCTTT; CDR3aa: CASSEGQGFEAFF
d_gene: TRBD2; v_gene: TRBV2; abundance: .; j_gene: TRBJ2-2; CDR3nt: TGTGCCAGCTTGGGCGGGAGGAACACCGGGGAGCTGTTTTTT; CDR3aa: CASLGGRNTGELFF
d_gene: TRBD2; v_gene: TRBV18; abundance: .; j_gene: TRBJ2-1; CDR3nt: TGTGCCAGCTCACCGGGACTAGCTATTAATGAGCAGTTCTTC; CDR3aa: CASSPGLAINEQFF
d_gene: TRBD1; v_gene: TRBV27; abundance: .; j_gene: TRBJ1-2; CDR3nt: TGTGCCAGCACCGGACTGACAGGGTCTAACTATGGCTACACCTTC; CDR3aa: CASTGLTGSNYGYTF
d_gene: TRBD1; v_gene: TRBV5-1; abundance: .; j_gene: TRBJ2-2; CDR3nt: TGCGCCAGCAGCTTGTCAAAGGGGGCGACCACCGGGGAGCTGTTTTTT; CDR3aa: CASSLSKGATTGELFF
d_gene: TRBD1; v_gene: TRBV7-3; abundance: .; j_gene: TRBJ2-7; CDR3nt: TGTGCCAGCAGCCCAGGACAGGGGGCGCGTCACGAGCAGTACTTC; CDR3aa: CASSPGQGARHEQYF
d_gene: TRBD1; v_gene: TRBV27; abundance: .; j_gene: TRBJ1-2; CDR3nt: TGTGCCAGCAGCCGGAATGGGCCGGGACAGGGGGCGGGTGGCTACACCTTC; CDR3aa: CASSRNGPGQGAGGYTF
d_gene: TRBD1; v_gene: TRBV6-1; abundance: .; j_gene: TRBJ2-7; CDR3nt: TGTGCCAGCAGTGAAGTCAAATGGGACAGTGCCTACGAGCAGTACTTC; CDR3aa: CASSEVKWDSAYEQYF
d_gene: TRBD1; v_gene: TRBV7-9; abundance: .; j_gene: TRBJ2-6; CDR3nt: TGTGCCAGCAATCACAGGGGACCTGGGGCCAACGTCCTGACTTTC; CDR3aa: CASNHRGPGANVLTF
d_gene: TRBD1; v_gene: TRBV19; abundance: .; j_gene: TRBJ1-1; CDR3nt: TGTGCCAGTAGTATTGGCGGTTTCGGACAGGCTAAGAACACTGAAGCTTTCTTT; CDR3aa: CASSIGGFGQAKNTEAFF
d_gene: .; v_gene: TRBV25-1; abundance: .; j_gene: TRBJ1-4; CDR3nt: TGTGCCAGCAGTGAGAGTCAGGGTCTCGAAAAACTGTTTTTT; CDR3aa: CASSESQGLEKLFF
d_gene: .; v_gene: TRBV27; abundance: .; j_gene: TRBJ2-7; CDR3nt: TGTGCCAGCGGCTTCTTTCTTGGGACATCCTACGAGCAGTACTTC; CDR3aa: CASGFFLGTSYEQYF
d_gene: .; v_gene: TRBV30; abundance: .; j_gene: TRBJ1-2; CDR3nt: TGTGCCTGGAGTCGCGACAGGTCCCCCGGGTATGGCTACACCTTC; CDR3aa: CAWSRDRSPGYGYTF